The clone carrying this T cell receptor (beta chain) was detected a few times. The antigen is undetermined. The isolated RNA, all of it, was reverse transcribed, so expressed TCRB transcripts were what got sequenced. Libraries were prepared by immunoSEQ multiplex PCR; TCRdb keeps only in-frame clonotypes and omits some of them. The table lists about 900,000 clones, roughly 15% of them singletons. This sample stems from a study of beta chain features in type 1 diabetes. Study findings and constraints: The naive, central memory and Treg TCRB repertoires looked more alike in patients than they did in healthy donors.

Sequencing was carried out using naive CD4+ T cells from blood. The TCR originated in a woman between 18 and 30 years old in good health.

CDR3 DNA: TGTGCCAGCAGTGCAAACTCCGGGACCCACTATGGCTACACCTTC. Translation: CASSANSGTHYGYTF. The J gene is TRBJ1-2, the V gene TRBV11-2; TRBD1 is a possible D gene (5 bases). Germline CDR1 reads SGHAT; CDR2 reads FQNNGV. Trimming shortened V by 6 bases and J by 3 bases, and 17 bases separated the two germline ends. The CDR3 totals 15 residues.